This paragraph reports one TCR beta chain. The assay was immunoSEQ multiplex PCR, and TCRdb's table has in-frame clones only and misses some. Seen here are around 230,000 clones, 75% to 90% observed once, and the top ten hold roughly 3.5%. This specimen comes from a study of blood T cell repertoires in COVID-19. Trimming cost V 0 bases and J 7 bases; bases outside gene matches: 4. This CDR3 is 14 amino acids long. Germline CDR1 GTSNPN, CDR2 SVGIG (reference sequence). Sequenced material: PBMCs or T cells enriched from blood (not recorded which). The TCR comes from a woman aged 40 to 49 with acute COVID-19. The chain is built from TRBV30 and TRBJ2-1, with 9 nucleotides matching TRBD1. Here the CDR3 reads CAWSVGTGRNEQFF. The CDR3 nucleotides read TGTGCCTGGAGTGTAGGGACAGGGAGGAATGAGCAGTTCTTC.